Following are 32 T cell receptor beta chains from one sample sequenced in a study of post-analysis software for immune sequencing data. Findings and caveats of the study: Among about 5 TRBV segments more frequent in patients than controls were TRBV5-6, TRBV5-1 and TRBV20-1.

Every TCR beta cDNA library bore unique molecular identifiers. Each CDR3 protein is one row after TCRdb ran MiXCR on the PCR reads. Found here are fewer than 700,000 distinct CDR3 sequences, 44% of them singletons; the top ten hold around 1.7%. Their recognized antigens are unknown. What was sequenced was blood. Receptors originate from a girl between 10 and 17 years old with multiple sclerosis.

This clonotype was recorded a few times. V is TRBV3-1 and J is TRBJ2-1, with 9 bases identical to TRBD1. The CDR3 sequence is 13 residues long. Per the germline V gene, CDR1 is LGHDT and CDR2 is YNNKEL (reference sequence). V lost 6 bases and J lost 7; bases outside the gene matches: 4. CDR3 sequence: CASRDRGTNEQFF. DNA for the CDR3: TGTGCCAGCAGGGACAGGGGCACAAATGAGCAGTTCTTC.

The chain combines TRBV2 with TRBJ2-6; D is uncertain. V lost 6 bases to trimming and J lost 3 bases, with 18 bases between them. The germline V gene has CDR1 SNHLY and CDR2 FYNNEI. The CDR3 spans 17 residues. The CDR3 region is CASSGISGGFGANVLTF. CDR3 nucleotides: TGTGCCAGCAGCGGTATCTCAGGTGGTTTTGGGGCCAACGTCCTGACTTTC.

V is TRBV28 and J is TRBJ2-7; D not certain. CDR3 length equals 11 residues. CDR1 and CDR2 from the germline V gene are MDHEN and SYDVKM. Trimming left V 6 bases short and J 5 bases short, with 8 bases between. CDR3 sequence (DNA): TGTGCCAGCAGAGGGATCGACGAGCAGTACTTC. The encoded protein is CASRGIDEQYF.

The chain employs TRBV5-5 and TRBJ2-1; the match to TRBD2 covers 10 bases. Losses at the gene ends were 7 bases for V and 2 bases for J; bases not matched to a gene: 18. The germline CDR1 and CDR2 sequences are SGHKS and YYEKEE (reference sequence). The CDR3 length is 19 residues. In DNA form, the CDR3 reads TGTGCCAGCCCCCCGGAAGCGGGAGGGCCGTATACTACCTACAATGAGCAGTTCTTC. Protein sequence: CASPPEAGGPYTTYNEQFF.

This chain joins TRBV12-3 or TRBV12-4 and TRBJ2-3, with 7 nucleotides matching TRBD2. The CDR3 has 15 amino acids. V gave up 4 bases and J gave up 4 bases; unmatched junction bases: 8. The CDR3 nucleotides are TGTGCCAGCAGTTGGGGCGGGAGAAGGGCAGATACGCAGTATTTT. Translation gives CASSWGGRRADTQYF.

CDR3 loop: CASGGQIPYEQYF. The CDR3 bases are TGTGCCAGCGGCGGACAGATTCCCTACGAGCAGTACTTC. V usage is TRBV7-9 and J usage is TRBJ2-7; weak D call: TRBD1 (6 bases). V lost 8 bases, J lost 2 bases, and 13 bases lay in between. The CDR3 is made up of 13 amino acids. CDR1 is SEHNR and CDR2 is FQNEAQ in the germline V gene (reference sequence). The entire variable domain, with the rest obtained from reference TRBV7-9 and TRBJ2-7, is as follows: DTGVSQNPRHKITKRGQNVTFRCDPISEHNRLYWYRQTLGQGPEFLTYFQNEAQLEKSRLLSDRFSAERPKGSFSTLEIQRTEQGDSAMYLCASGGQIPYEQYFGPGTRLTVT.

The chain joins TRBV27 to TRBJ1-4; possibly TRBD1 for D (5 bases). This CDR3 region has 15 residues. V lost 5 bases and J 9 bases, leaving 19 bases between the germline ends. The germline gives CDR1 MNHEY, CDR2 SMNVEV (reference sequence). The CDR3 is CASSPGHFEGQKLFF. The DNA for the CDR3 is TGTGCCAGCAGTCCAGGACATTTCGAGGGCCAAAAACTGTTTTTT.

The chain couples TRBV12-3 or TRBV12-4 to TRBJ2-2; the D gene could be TRBD1 or TRBD2 (6 bases each). The CDR3 totals 13 residues. Trimming took 2 bases from V and 6 from J, leaving 7 bases between them. The DNA for the CDR3 is TGTGCCAGCAGTTTACGGGGGCCCGGGGAGCTGTTTTTT. This codes for CASSLRGPGELFF.

This clonotype was recorded a few times. J is TRBJ2-1 and V is TRBV6-2 or TRBV6-3, with D maybe TRBD1 (5 bases). The CDR3 length is 14 residues. The germline V and J ends were trimmed by 2 bases and 8 bases, with 13 bases remaining between them. Germline V CDR1 and CDR2: MNHEY, SVGEGT. CDR3 in DNA: TGTGCCAGCAGTTACCCCCAGGGATGGGATGAGCAGTTCTTC. Its protein product is CASSYPQGWDEQFF.

The chain uses TRBV5-1 and TRBJ1-1; no reliable D call. The CDR3 totals 15 residues. Germline V gene sequence: CDR1 SGHRS, CDR2 YFSETQ. The V gene lost 3 bases and the J gene lost 2 bases, with 14 bases spanning the gap. As DNA, the CDR3 is TGCGCCAGCAGCTCCCGGACGGGATCTAACACTGAAGCTTTCTTT. Residues: CASSSRTGSNTEAFF.

The chain employs TRBV29-1 and TRBJ2-3, with TRBD2 matching 8 bases. In germline, CDR1 is SQVTM, CDR2 ANQGSEA. Unmatched junction bases numbered 5, after V lost 4 bases and J lost 8 bases. The CDR3 sequence is 12 residues long. CDR3 sequence (DNA): TGCAGCGTTGCAGCGGGAGAGGTTACGCAGTATTTT. The encoded protein is CSVAAGEVTQYF.

The chain uses TRBV6-2 or TRBV6-3 and TRBJ1-2; 8 positions agree with TRBD1. The CDR3 is made up of 18 amino acids. Trimming removed 7 bases from V and 0 bases from J; junction bases left unmatched: 16. Looked up from germline, CDR1 is MNHEY and CDR2 is SVGEGT. This chain's CDR3 is CASIERTGNRRANYGYTF. The CDR3 coding sequence is TGTGCCAGCATCGAACGGACAGGGAATAGGCGGGCTAACTATGGCTACACCTTC.

This clonotype appeared a few times. The CDR3: CASADYNEQFF. The CDR3 DNA is TGCGCCAGCGCTGACTACAATGAGCAGTTCTTC. The rearrangement links TRBV5-1 to TRBJ2-1; D gene ambiguous. The V end lost 7 bases, the J end lost 3 bases, and 5 bases lay between the germline ends. The germline CDR1 and CDR2 sequences are SGHRS and YFSETQ. CDR3 length: 11 residues.

The chain has TRBV10-3 and TRBJ2-2; D gene uncertain. V lost 0 bases to trimming and J lost 0 bases, with 8 bases between them. The germline V gene encodes CDR1 ENHRY and CDR2 SYGVKD. The CDR3 contains 16 residues. As DNA, the CDR3 is TGTGCCATCAGTGAGTCGATATACACGAACACCGGGGAGCTGTTTTTT. This sequence encodes CAISESIYTNTGELFF.

This clonotype came up a few times. J is TRBJ1-2 and V is TRBV9, with a weak D call TRBD1 (6 bases). Germline CDR1 reads SGDLS; CDR2 reads YYNGEE. Trimming removed 3 bases from V and 7 bases from J, with 19 bases in between. The CDR3 totals 15 residues. The DNA of the CDR3 is TGTGCCAGCAGCGCCAGGGGCCCCTCGGAAGGTGGCTACACCTTC. It translates to CASSARGPSEGGYTF.

The V gene is TRBV29-1, the J gene TRBJ2-1; D may be TRBD1 or TRBD2 (6 bases each). The CDR3 covers 15 residues. With 5 bases removed from V and 5 bases from J, the gap between germline ends came to 19 bases. The germline CDR1 and CDR2 sequences are SQVTM and ANQGSEA. Here the CDR3 reads CSVTGQQWGDNEQFF. Written as DNA, the CDR3 is TGCAGCGTTACCGGACAGCAATGGGGGGACAATGAGCAGTTCTTC.

This sequence joins TRBV7-2 and TRBJ2-3; 7 bases map to TRBD2. Looked up from germline, CDR1 is SGHTA and CDR2 is FQGNSA. V lost 5 bases and J lost 2; bases outside the gene matches: 13. The CDR3 covers 17 residues. This chain's CDR3 is CASSRGRRGSSTDTQYF. CDR3 coding DNA: TGTGCCAGCAGCCGTGGGAGGCGGGGGAGTTCCACAGATACGCAGTATTTT.

The rearrangement uses TRBV4-1 and TRBJ1-4; D might be TRBD1 (5 bases). This CDR3 has 17 amino acids. V was clipped by 4 bases and J by 4 bases, with 19 bases between them. Germline V CDR1 and CDR2: MGHRA, YSYEKL. The CDR3 sequence: CASSPPRQGWGNEKLFF. The CDR3 DNA is TGCGCCAGCAGCCCCCCCCGGCAGGGATGGGGTAATGAAAAACTGTTTTTT.

To note about this clonotype: One end of the junction does not line up with germline, which may come from a read error. The genes are TRBV20-1 and TRBJ2-3, with D possibly TRBD2 on 6 matching bases. The CDR3 has 15 residues. Germline V gene sequence: CDR1 DFQATT, CDR2 SNEGSKA (reference sequence). CDR3 residues: CSARVWTNSTDAQYF. Written as DNA, the CDR3 is TGCAGTGCTAGAGTGTGGACTAACTCCACAGATGCGCAGTATTTT.

The chain employs TRBV27 and TRBJ2-3; D is unclear. Germline values: CDR1 MNHEY, CDR2 SMNVEV (reference sequence). CDR3 size: 15 residues. Trimming took 3 bases from V and 6 from J, leaving 16 bases between them. The CDR3 spells CASSLAHSVRDTQYF. The CDR3 bases are TGTGCCAGCAGTTTGGCCCATTCTGTCAGGGATACGCAGTATTTT.

This chain links TRBV24-1 with TRBJ2-1, with D tentatively TRBD2 (5 bases). V lost 4 bases to trimming and J lost 0 bases, with 9 bases between them. CDR3 length equals 15 residues. CDR1 is KGHDR, CDR2 SFDVKD, per germline. CDR3 amino acids: CATSERGSSYNEQFF. In nucleotides, the CDR3 is TGTGCCACCAGTGAACGGGGAAGCTCCTACAATGAGCAGTTCTTC.

The gene calls are TRBV12-3 or TRBV12-4 and TRBJ2-1, with 9 bases aligning to TRBD1. The junction had 7 bases not matched to a gene; V was cut back by 4 bases and J by 3 bases. The CDR3 runs 16 residues. CDR3 loop: CASSSRTGGGYNEQFF. The CDR3 DNA is TGTGCCAGCAGTTCTCGAACAGGGGGCGGCTACAATGAGCAGTTCTTC.

As for this clonotype: An end of the junction differs from the germline gene, which may be a read error. This rearrangement joins TRBV6-7 to TRBJ2-1, with D perhaps TRBD2 (9 bases). TRBV6-7 is flagged as an ORF with uncertain function. CDR3 length: 23 amino acids. Here the CDR3 reads CASSYEGQGSSGSPLSSCNEQFF. The CDR3 bases are TGTGCCAGCAGTTACGAAGGACAGGGAAGTAGCGGGAGCCCCCTGAGCTCCTGCAATGAGCAGTTCTTC.

This clonotype has a handful of counts. The rearrangement uses TRBV7-2 and TRBJ2-5; no clear D. The CDR3 is 14 residues long. The germline V gene encodes CDR1 SGHTA and CDR2 FQGNSA. Trimming shortened V by 5 bases and J by 11 bases, and 21 bases separated the two germline ends. CDR3 sequence: CASSPSPQLGQQYF. CDR3 DNA: TGTGCCAGCAGCCCCTCCCCTCAACTCGGGCAGCAGTACTTC. The complete variable domain, with remaining parts taken from reference TRBV7-2 and TRBJ2-5, reads GAGVSQSPSNKVTEKGKDVELRCDPISGHTALYWYRQSLGQGLEFLIYFQGNSAPDKSGLPSDRFSAERTGGSVSTLTIQRTQQEDSAVYLCASSPSPQLGQQYFGPGTRLLVL.

In nucleotides, the CDR3 is TGCAGCGCCGCAGCCGGGGAGCTGTTTTTT. It yields the protein CSAAAGELFF. V is TRBV29-1 and J is TRBJ2-2; D is uncertain. The V and J ends lost 7 bases and 6 bases respectively, with 6 bases between them. The V gene's germline CDR1 is SQVTM and CDR2 ANQGSEA. The CDR3 runs 10 residues.

The chain is built from TRBV20-1 and TRBJ2-1; unclear D gene. V was pared by 0 bases and J by 15 bases, with 12 bases between. Germline V CDR1 and CDR2: DFQATT, SNEGSKA (reference sequence). The CDR3 loop spans 11 amino acids. CDR3 bases: TGCAGTGCTAGAGAATCGGCTAGTCTGTTCTTC. It codes for CSARESASLFF.

The chain is built from TRBV7-2 and TRBJ1-5, with D tentatively TRBD1 (5 bases). This CDR3 contains 14 residues. The germline V gene encodes CDR1 SGHTA and CDR2 FQGNSA. V was clipped by 5 bases and J by 9 bases, with 17 bases between them. CDR3 residues: CASSPGTPLGPQHF. DNA of the CDR3: TGTGCCAGCAGCCCCGGGACTCCTCTCGGGCCCCAGCATTTT. The full variable domain, rest sourced from reference TRBV7-2 and TRBJ1-5, is GAGVSQSPSNKVTEKGKDVELRCDPISGHTALYWYRQSLGQGLEFLIYFQGNSAPDKSGLPSDRFSAERTGGSVSTLTIQRTQQEDSAVYLCASSPGTPLGPQHFGDGTRLSIL.

The V and J genes are TRBV5-1 and TRBJ2-7; D is unclear. The germline V gene has CDR1 SGHRS and CDR2 YFSETQ. The CDR3 is made up of 15 amino acids. Between the trimmed V and J ends, which lost 4 bases and 3 bases, there was a span of 17 bases. The DNA for the CDR3 is TGCGCCAGCAGCCTGACACCGGGCACCCACTACGAGCAGTACTTC. Its translation is CASSLTPGTHYEQYF.

This clonotype was counted between two and nine times. This sequence joins TRBV9 and TRBJ2-3; 9 bases map to TRBD1. J lost 9 bases, V lost 0 bases, and 2 bases had no gene match. Per germline, CDR1 SGDLS and CDR2 YYNGEE. This CDR3 has 13 residues. CDR3 protein: CASSVEGQGTQYF. The CDR3 bases are TGTGCCAGCAGCGTAGAGGGACAGGGAACGCAGTATTTT. The full variable domain, with the rest looked up from reference TRBV9 and TRBJ2-3, is DSGVTQTPKHLITATGQRVTLRCSPRSGDLSVYWYQQSLDQGLQFLIQYYNGEERAKGNILERFSAQQFPDLHSELNLSSLELGDSALYFCASSVEGQGTQYFGPGTRLTVL.

This sequence joins TRBV12-3 or TRBV12-4 and TRBJ2-5, with D unresolved. This CDR3 is 15 amino acids long. The V and J ends lost 2 bases and 4 bases respectively, with 14 bases between them. In DNA form, the CDR3 reads TGTGCCAGCAGTTTAACGGCCGCCCCGTTAGAGACCCAGTACTTC. As protein: CASSLTAAPLETQYF.

This chain connects TRBV7-9 to TRBJ2-1; 8 positions agree with TRBD2. The junction had 11 bases not matched to a gene; V was cut back by 2 bases and J by 5 bases. In germline, CDR1 is SEHNR, CDR2 FQNEAQ (reference sequence). The CDR3 consists of 17 residues. CDR3 protein: CASSLPTGGPENNEQFF. Here the CDR3 DNA reads TGTGCCAGCAGCTTACCAACGGGAGGGCCAGAGAACAATGAGCAGTTCTTC.

V gene TRBV2 combines with J gene TRBJ2-5, with D perhaps TRBD2 (5 bases). V was shortened by 8 bases and J by 2 bases, with 12 bases between the two germline ends. The germline V gene has CDR1 SNHLY and CDR2 FYNNEI. The CDR3 spans 13 residues. CDR3 sequence (DNA): TGTGCCAGCCGGGATTCGCAACAAGAGACCCAGTACTTC. This codes for CASRDSQQETQYF.